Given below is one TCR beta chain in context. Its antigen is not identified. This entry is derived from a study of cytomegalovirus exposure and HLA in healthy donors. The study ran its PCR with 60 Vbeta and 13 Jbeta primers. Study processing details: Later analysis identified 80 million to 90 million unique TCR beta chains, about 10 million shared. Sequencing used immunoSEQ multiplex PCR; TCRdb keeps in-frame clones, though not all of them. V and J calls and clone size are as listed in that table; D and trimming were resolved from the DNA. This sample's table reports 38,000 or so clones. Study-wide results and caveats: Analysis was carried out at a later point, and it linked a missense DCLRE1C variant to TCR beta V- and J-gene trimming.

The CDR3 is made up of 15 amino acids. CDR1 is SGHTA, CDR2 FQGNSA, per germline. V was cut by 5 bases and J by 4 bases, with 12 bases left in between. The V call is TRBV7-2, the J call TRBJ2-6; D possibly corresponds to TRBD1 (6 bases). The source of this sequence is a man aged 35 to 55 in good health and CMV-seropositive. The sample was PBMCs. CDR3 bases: TGTGCCAGCAGCGGCAGGGGAGCGGGGGCCAACGTCCTGACTTTC. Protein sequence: CASSGRGAGANVLTF. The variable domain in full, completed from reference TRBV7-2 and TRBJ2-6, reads GAGVSQSPSNKVTEKGKDVELRCDPISGHTALYWYRQSLGQGLEFLIYFQGNSAPDKSGLPSDRFSAERTGGSVSTLTIQRTQQEDSAVYLCASSGRGAGANVLTFGAGSRLTVL.